This paragraph reports one T cell receptor beta chain. Its antigen remains unknown. CDR1 and CDR2 from the germline V gene are MNHNS and SASEGT. CDR3 length: 12 residues. V lost 5 bases and J lost 5, with 10 bases in between. This specimen comes from a study of T cells in narcolepsy. Points from the study as a whole: Blood of same and different patients, but not healthy controls, reportedly held recurring autoreactive clonotypes. HCRT-specific and TRIB2-specific autoreactive clonotypes appeared among same-patient CSF and blood CD4+ clonotypes.

Here immunoSEQ multiplex PCR was the method, and the copy in TCRdb shows in-frame clones only, minus some. The repertoire holds about 35,000 clones, with around 84% as singletons. This sequence was found in a human donor in good health. Sequenced: memory (CD45RA-) CD4+ T cells from blood. This chain joins TRBV6-1 and TRBJ2-7, with D unclear. CDR3 nucleotide sequence: TGTGCCAGCAGTAGTCAAGAGAACGAGCAGTACTTC. It is translated as CASSSQENEQYF.